The source of this T cell receptor (beta chain) is a study of blood T cell repertoires in COVID-19. As for the study in general: Samples taken during acute and convalescent COVID-19 were collected in the United States, Italy and Spain. PBMCs, B-cell-depleted T cells, or T cells were the source of the cDNA or gDNA that made up the material.

Per the original methods: Estimation of nucleated cell counts was performed using reference gene primer amplification. Clones were sequenced by immunoSEQ multiplex PCR, and TCRdb holds only the in-frame ones, with some missing. V, J and clone size are taken as reported in that table, and D and trimming were inferred from the DNA itself. The sample holds 200,000 to 300,000 clones, more than 80% seen once. V gave up 5 bases and J gave up 2 bases; unmatched junction bases: 11. Per germline, CDR1 SGHTA and CDR2 FQGNSA. The CDR3 is 17 amino acids. This clone was picked up a small number of times. The Seattle patients joined while their infection was active and were tracked longitudinally afterward.

The receptor comes from a woman older than 75 with COVID-19, enrolled during active disease. Sequences were obtained from peripheral blood. This chain links TRBV7-2 with TRBJ1-2; 10 nucleotides agree with TRBD1. In DNA form, the CDR3 reads TGTGCCAGCAGCCACCGGGACAGGGGAAGAGAGAACTATGGCTACACCTTC. Translation: CASSHRDRGRENYGYTF.